The 27 T cell receptor beta chains presented below share a single source sample, sequenced in a study of regulatory T cells in long-lasting Graves disease. Time point denoted: newly diagnosed GD, antithyroid drugs for less than 3 months. Isolated PBMC RNA provided the starting material for the TCR library. Investigators prepared the TCR beta libraries by applying iRepertoire HTBI primers and Arm-PCR of CDR3 regions. TCRdb re-called the multiplex PCR reads with MiXCR, one entry per CDR3 protein. The sample yields some 340,000 distinct CDR3 sequences, approximately 10% seen once. These data were also reused for a study on T cells in Graves' hyperthyroidism and ophthalmopathy.

The sequencing used peripheral blood mononuclear cells (PBMCs), collected at new diagnosis, from a patient treated with antithyroid drugs. All receptors come from a woman aged 18-30 years with Graves disease.

The sample holds many counts of this clonotype. The rearrangement joins TRBV28 to TRBJ2-2; 10 bases fit TRBD1. Germline CDR1 is MDHEN and CDR2 is SYDVKM. CDR3 size: 15 residues. V shed 7 bases, J shed 2 bases, and the junction held 4 bases outside the gene matches. The CDR3 coding sequence is TGTGCCAGCACCGGACAGGGGGGTAACACCGGGGAGCTGTTTTTT. It codes for CASTGQGGNTGELFF.

The V call is TRBV11-1, the J call TRBJ1-2; TRBD1 might be the D (5 bases). The CDR3 length is 14 residues. V lost 3 bases, J lost 4 bases, and 12 bases lay in between. Per germline, CDR1 SGHAT and CDR2 FQDESV (reference sequence). CDR3 DNA: TGTGCCAGCAGCTTTGACAGCAACATCTATGGCTACACCTTC. Encoded protein: CASSFDSNIYGYTF. The variable domain in full, completed from reference TRBV11-1 and TRBJ1-2, reads EAEVAQSPRYKITEKSQAVAFWCDPISGHATLYWYRQILGQGPELLVQFQDESVVDDSQLPKDRFSAERLKGVDSTLKIQPAELGDSAMYLCASSFDSNIYGYTFGSGTRLTVV.

Points on this clonotype: Just one base apart from a much larger clone, this may be a read error. The CDR3 nucleotides read TGTGCCAGCAGCCGAAAGGGAAACACCGGGGAGCTGTTTTTT. Protein sequence: CASSRKGNTGELFF. The chain joins TRBV3-1 to TRBJ2-2; D unresolved. The CDR3 runs 14 residues. CDR1 is LGHDT and CDR2 is YNNKEL in the germline V gene (reference sequence). V shed 4 bases and J shed 2 bases, with 8 bases lying between them. The whole variable domain, remainder taken from reference TRBV3-1 and TRBJ2-2, is DTAVSQTPKYLVTQMGNDKSIKCEQNLGHDTMYWYKQDSKKFLKIMFSYNNKELIINETVPNRFSPKSPDKAHLNLHINSLELGDSAVYFCASSRKGNTGELFFGEGSRLTVL.

This clonotype was detected many times. The chain combines TRBV28 with TRBJ1-3; D might be TRBD1 (6 bases). Germline assignment: CDR1 MDHEN and CDR2 SYDVKM. The V gene lost 10 bases and the J gene lost 0 bases, with 16 bases spanning the gap. This CDR3 has 15 amino acids. This chain's CDR3 is CAIRPGTRSGNTIYF. CDR3 DNA sequence: TGTGCCATACGGCCCGGGACACGCTCTGGAAACACCATATATTTT.

In this sample, this clonotype turned up a few times. This sequence joins TRBV29-1 and TRBJ1-4; D not resolved. The CDR3 covers 13 residues. Germline V gives CDR1 SQVTM, CDR2 ANQGSEA. Trimming cost V 7 bases and J 7 bases, with 16 bases left between them. This CDR3 reads CSAALVEPEKLFF. CDR3 sequence (DNA): TGCAGCGCTGCGCTGGTGGAACCTGAAAAACTGTTTTTT. The entire variable domain, with the rest obtained from reference TRBV29-1 and TRBJ1-4, is as follows: SAVISQKPSRDICQRGTSLTIQCQVDSQVTMMFWYRQQPGQSLTLIATANQGSEATYESGFVIDKFPISRPNLTFSTLTVSNMSPEDSSIYLCSAALVEPEKLFFGSGTQLSVL.

The genes are TRBV19 and TRBJ2-1; TRBD1 aligns across 8 bases. Germline V gene sequence: CDR1 LNHDA, CDR2 SQIVND (reference sequence). The CDR3 consists of 14 residues. With V trimmed by 4 bases and J by 5 bases, 4 bases remained unmatched. DNA of the CDR3: TGTGCCAGTAGTACCGAGACAGGGGACAATGAGCAGTTCTTC. As protein: CASSTETGDNEQFF.

This clonotype has a count of ten or more. The rearrangement links TRBV20-1 to TRBJ1-3; TRBD1 agrees at 7 bases. This CDR3 comprises 16 residues. Unmatched junction bases numbered 10, after V lost 1 base and J lost 4 bases. Germline V gene data show CDR1 as DFQATT and CDR2 as SNEGSKA (reference sequence). CDR3 DNA sequence: TGCAGTGCTAGAGCCCTGACAGGGTGGTACGGAAACACCATATATTTT. It codes for CSARALTGWYGNTIYF.

This clonotype has a count of ten or more. This chain uses TRBV10-3 with TRBJ2-3; D might be TRBD1 (5 bases). The CDR3 has 17 residues. CDR1 is ENHRY, CDR2 SYGVKD, per germline. V was pared by 1 base and J by 4 bases, with 18 bases between. CDR3 in amino acids: CAISELETVLPADTQYF. The CDR3 DNA reads as TGTGCCATCAGTGAGTTGGAGACAGTACTGCCGGCAGATACGCAGTATTTT.

This clonotype was seen many times. This chain uses TRBV4-2 with TRBJ2-3; D ambiguous. CDR3 length: 16 amino acids. Germline values: CDR1 LGHNA, CDR2 YNFKEQ. The V end lost 3 bases, the J end lost 3 bases, and 16 bases lay between the germline ends. The chain's CDR3 is CASSQTPGRGTDTQYF. The CDR3 DNA reads as TGTGCCAGCAGCCAGACCCCGGGCCGTGGGACAGATACGCAGTATTTT.

This clonotype was recorded at least ten times. The rearrangement links TRBV12-3 or TRBV12-4 to TRBJ1-4, with D possibly matching TRBD1 (5 bases). V lost 6 bases and J lost 8, with 16 bases in between. The CDR3 is 14 residues long. The chain's CDR3 is CASRDTGRDEKLFF. For the CDR3, the DNA is TGTGCCAGCAGGGACACCGGCAGGGACGAAAAACTGTTTTTT.

This clonotype occurred many times. V and J are TRBV29-1 and TRBJ2-7; the D call may be TRBD1 or TRBD2 (5 bases each). CDR1 is SQVTM and CDR2 is ANQGSEA in the germline V gene. V lost 0 bases to trimming and J lost 0 bases, with 9 bases between them. The CDR3 is 14 residues long. The CDR3 loop is CSVEEGTSSYEQYF. The CDR3 DNA reads as TGCAGCGTTGAAGAGGGGACCAGCTCCTACGAGCAGTACTTC.

As to this clonotype: A read error may explain this, as a much larger clone is one base away. The chain links TRBV12-3 or TRBV12-4 to TRBJ1-2; D unclear. Between the trimmed V and J ends, which lost 3 bases and 7 bases, there was a span of 9 bases. CDR3 size: 12 residues. The CDR3 loop is CASSLSPSGYTF. The CDR3 nucleotides read TGTGCCAGCAGTTTGTCCCCGTCTGGCTACACCTTC.

The chain couples TRBV6-4 to TRBJ2-2; D perhaps matches TRBD2 (5 bases). V lost 4 bases and J lost 7, with 13 bases in between. The CDR3 is made up of 14 amino acids. Germline CDR1 is MRHNA and CDR2 is SNTAGT. The CDR3 DNA sequence: TGTGCCAGCAGTGCTAGCCCTTCCCACGGGGAGCTGTTTTTT. It encodes CASSASPSHGELFF.

This clonotype occurred many times. The V gene is TRBV12-3 or TRBV12-4, the J gene TRBJ2-3; D may be TRBD1 (6 bases). This CDR3 is 15 amino acids long. The V end lost 6 bases, the J end lost 5 bases, and 18 bases lay between the germline ends. The CDR3 coding sequence is TGTGCCAGCAGCCAACAGGGTCAGACTGGAGATACGCAGTATTTT. Translation gives CASSQQGQTGDTQYF.

This clonotype was counted ten times or more. V is TRBV7-8 and J is TRBJ2-7, with 9 bases fitting TRBD1. The V gene's germline CDR1 is SGHVS and CDR2 FQNEAQ. The length of the CDR3 is 13 residues. Losses at the gene ends were 4 bases for V and 7 bases for J; bases not matched to a gene: 5. CDR3 bases: TGTGCCAGCAGCTCGACAGGGGGGGGGGAGCAGTACTTC. Its protein is CASSSTGGGEQYF. The full variable domain, its missing parts supplied by reference TRBV7-8 and TRBJ2-7, is GAGVSQSPRYKVAKRGQDVALRCDPISGHVSLFWYQQALGQGPEFLTYFQNEAQLDKSGLPSDRFFAERPEGSVSTLKIQRTQQEDSAVYLCASSSTGGGEQYFGPGTRLTVT.

V is TRBV15 and J is TRBJ1-6; D ambiguous. Trimming pared 0 bases from V and 13 bases from J, leaving 10 bases between. This CDR3 spans 13 amino acids. The V gene's germline CDR1 is LNHNV and CDR2 YYDKDF (reference sequence). CDR3: CATSRDPGSPLHF. The CDR3 DNA is TGTGCCACCAGCAGAGATCCCGGGTCCCCCCTCCACTTT. Filled out from reference TRBV15 and TRBJ1-6, the complete variable domain reads DAMVIQNPRYQVTQFGKPVTLSCSQTLNHNVMYWYQQKSSQAPKLLFHYYDKDFNNEADTPDNFQSRRPNTSFCFLDIRSPGLGDTAMYLCATSRDPGSPLHFGNGTRLTVT.

This clonotype was counted ten times or more. The V call is TRBV7-9, the J call TRBJ2-2; 9 bases map to TRBD1. With 5 bases clipped from V and 4 bases from J, the junction kept 5 bases outside the gene matches. The germline V gene encodes CDR1 SEHNR and CDR2 FQNEAQ (reference sequence). CDR3 length: 15 amino acids. The CDR3 DNA follows: TGTGCCAGCAGCCACACAGGGGGCGTCACCGGGGAGCTGTTTTTT. Amino acids: CASSHTGGVTGELFF. Combining the CDR3 with reference TRBV7-9 and TRBJ2-2 gives the whole variable domain DTGVSQNPRHKITKRGQNVTFRCDPISEHNRLYWYRQTLGQGPEFLTYFQNEAQLEKSRLLSDRFSAERPKGSFSTLEIQRTEQGDSAMYLCASSHTGGVTGELFFGEGSRLTVL.

Worth noting for this clonotype: A much larger clone differs by one base, so this may be a read error. The chain has TRBV7-2 and TRBJ2-2; 9 bases line up with TRBD1. The CDR3 consists of 15 residues. Germline V gives CDR1 SGHTA, CDR2 FQGNSA. The CDR3 protein is CASIQQGANIGELFF. CDR3 bases: TGTGCCAGCATCCAACAGGGGGCGAACATCGGGGAGCTGTTTTTT.

In this sample, this clonotype turned up many times. This sequence joins TRBV28 and TRBJ2-7; the D gene is possibly TRBD2 (5 bases). The CDR3 runs to 13 residues. V gave up 3 bases and J gave up 3 bases, with 9 bases separating them. Per the germline V gene, CDR1 is MDHEN and CDR2 is SYDVKM. CDR3 sequence: CASSFRLNYEQYF. In DNA form, the CDR3 reads TGTGCCAGCAGTTTCCGACTAAACTACGAGCAGTACTTC.

The table lists this clonotype with many counts. In DNA, the CDR3 is TGCGCCAGCAGCCGCCGGATCGGGGAAGATACGCAGTATTTT. As protein: CASSRRIGEDTQYF. The V call is TRBV4-3, the J call TRBJ2-3; TRBD2 is a possible D gene (5 bases). The germline V gene encodes CDR1 LGHNA and CDR2 YSLEER. Deletions cut 4 bases from V and 5 bases from J, with 13 bases between. The CDR3 consists of 14 residues.

This clonotype was seen repeatedly, ten times or more. The genes are TRBV27 and TRBJ1-5, with D possibly matching TRBD1 (5 bases). This CDR3 contains 15 residues. Germline V lookup: CDR1 MNHEY, CDR2 SMNVEV (reference sequence). Trimming removed 7 bases from V and 1 base from J, with 14 bases in between. This CDR3 is CASTRGGGSNQPQHF. CDR3 DNA: TGTGCCAGCACCCGGGGCGGGGGAAGCAATCAGCCCCAGCATTTT.

This clonotype was counted at least ten times. The genes are TRBV9 and TRBJ2-7; 7 bases agree with TRBD2. Germline CDR1 reads SGDLS; CDR2 reads YYNGEE. The junction had 6 bases not matched to a gene; V was cut back by 3 bases and J by 3 bases. The CDR3 covers 14 residues. DNA of the CDR3: TGTGCCAGCAGCGGGTCGGGAGGCATCTACGAGCAGTACTTC. Amino acid sequence: CASSGSGGIYEQYF.

V and J are TRBV29-1 and TRBJ2-1; a possible D gene is TRBD1 (5 bases). Trimming pared 4 bases from V and 15 bases from J, leaving 19 bases between. CDR1 and CDR2 from the germline V gene are SQVTM and ANQGSEA. The CDR3 is made up of 12 amino acids. Here the CDR3 reads CSVVRLDKDPFF. In nucleotides, the CDR3 is TGCAGCGTTGTAAGGTTGGACAAGGACCCGTTCTTC.

This clonotype came up many times. This chain links TRBV7-9 with TRBJ2-2, with unresolved D. Trimming stripped 1 base from V and 1 base from J, with 4 bases between. This CDR3 has 14 amino acids. Germline CDR1 SEHNR, CDR2 FQNEAQ (reference sequence). This CDR3 reads CASSLELNTGELFF. The CDR3 coding sequence is TGTGCCAGCAGCTTAGAACTGAACACCGGGGAGCTGTTTTTT.

Only a few counts were recorded for this clonotype. The CDR3 does not close with the conserved phenylalanine or tryptophan, likely indicating a read error. The J gene is TRBJ2-1, the V gene TRBV12-3 or TRBV12-4; D remains ambiguous. The germline V and J ends were trimmed by 3 bases and 7 bases, with 4 bases remaining between them. There are 11 residues in the CDR3. CDR3 sequence reads: CASSLVNEQFL. The CDR3 nucleotides are TGTGCCAGCAGTTTGGTTAATGAGCAGTTCTTA.

This clonotype was seen many times. V usage is TRBV7-2 and J usage is TRBJ2-5, with 7 positions matching TRBD1. There are 15 residues in the CDR3. V lost 4 bases, J lost 4 bases, and 9 bases stayed unmatched. Germline CDR1 SGHTA, CDR2 FQGNSA. The CDR3, as DNA: TGTGCCAGCAGCTCGACAGGGCAGGCGCGAGAGACCCAGTACTTC. Translation gives CASSSTGQARETQYF.

V gene TRBV2 combines with J gene TRBJ1-6; D perhaps matches TRBD1 (6 bases). The length of the CDR3 is 15 residues. Deletions cut 7 bases from V and 4 bases from J, with 14 bases between. The germline V gene encodes CDR1 SNHLY and CDR2 FYNNEI. The CDR3 is CASILDRRYNSPLHF. CDR3 sequence (DNA): TGTGCCAGCATACTTGACAGGAGGTATAATTCACCCCTCCACTTT.